This TCR beta chain appears in the sequencing data of a study of shared clonotypes between healthy human individuals. Note on this clone: Antigen specificity is unknown.

In the CD4+ fraction, cells were divided into CD45RA+ naive and CD45RA-negative memory subsets. Genomic DNA from each subset was divided evenly over several immunoSEQ plates. Produced via immunoSEQ multiplex PCR; TCRdb's table is partial and in-frame only. The table has a few million clones, just over 90% seen once. General study results and limits: Clonotype sharing among donors likely depends on sequencing depth. A reduction in generation probabilities was seen for non-shared clonotypes relative to those shared by all four donors.

Material: naive CD4+ T cells from PBMCs. The subset denotes: CD45RA+ positively selected. The sequence was obtained from a man between 18 and 35 years old in good health. Some clones in this sample may be carry-over from other donors' samples.

The CDR3 coding sequence is TGTGCCAGCAGCCAGGCGATTATAGCGGGAGAGGAGGGAGAGACCCAGTACTTC. It translates to CASSQAIIAGEEGETQYF. The genes are TRBV4-2 and TRBJ2-5; 9 positions agree with TRBD2. Germline V gene lookup returns CDR1 LGHNA and CDR2 YNFKEQ. The CDR3 sequence is 18 residues long. V shed 3 bases, J shed 4 bases, and the junction held 15 bases outside the gene matches.